Shown below are 27 T cell receptor beta chains from a single sample sequenced in a study of blood T cell repertoires in COVID-19. Clones were sequenced by immunoSEQ multiplex PCR, and TCRdb holds only the in-frame ones, with some missing. The sample contains about 60,000 clones, nearly 85% of which appear only once. The sample consisted of peripheral blood. Receptors originate from a human donor in a cohort sampled during active COVID-19.

The V gene is TRBV28, the J gene TRBJ1-5, with 9 bases lining up with TRBD1. The trim removed 7 bases at V and 9 bases at J, leaving 7 bases unmatched. CDR1 and CDR2 from the germline V gene are MDHEN and SYDVKM. The CDR3 contains 13 residues. In nucleotides, the CDR3 is TGTGCCAGCACCTTGACAGGGGGACTGCCCCAGCATTTT. Its protein is CASTLTGGLPQHF.

This chain uses TRBV4-1 with TRBJ1-5; maybe TRBD1 (5 bases). V lost 0 bases and J lost 0, with 9 bases in between. The CDR3 is 16 amino acids. Germline V CDR1 and CDR2: MGHRA, YSYEKL. The CDR3 coding sequence is TGCGCCAGCAGCCAAGATCGGGACTATAGCAATCAGCCCCAGCATTTT. Translated, it gives CASSQDRDYSNQPQHF.

This clone is a singleton in its sample. V usage is TRBV5-1 and J usage is TRBJ1-1; D might be TRBD1 (6 bases). From germline, CDR1 is SGHRS and CDR2 YFSETQ. The CDR3 sequence is 15 residues long. V lost 0 bases to trimming and J lost 5 bases, with 14 bases between them. CDR3 residues: CASSLVGGPRTEAFF. In DNA, the CDR3 is TGCGCCAGCAGCTTGGTGGGGGGGCCAAGGACTGAAGCTTTCTTT.

This clone was counted between two and nine times. V gene TRBV27 combines with J gene TRBJ1-1, with a weak D call TRBD1 (5 bases). Trimming took 5 bases from V and 5 from J, leaving 18 bases between them. The CDR3 runs to 15 residues. Germline V lookup: CDR1 MNHEY, CDR2 SMNVEV (reference sequence). CDR3 loop: CASSIGTGGRTEAFF. The CDR3 DNA follows: TGTGCCAGCAGTATAGGGACGGGGGGTCGGACTGAAGCTTTCTTT.

In its sample, this clone was seen many times. The CDR3 protein is CASSRPLGLAGAKTQYF. Written as DNA, the CDR3 is TGCGCCAGCAGCCGTCCCCTCGGACTAGCGGGGGCAAAGACCCAGTACTTC. The chain links TRBV4-1 to TRBJ2-5; 13 nucleotides agree with TRBD2. Germline V gene lookup returns CDR1 MGHRA and CDR2 YSYEKL. This CDR3 has 17 amino acids. With V trimmed by 4 bases and J by 6 bases, 11 bases remained unmatched.

This chain connects TRBV3-1 (or the pseudogene TRBV3-2) to TRBJ1-2, with 7 bases that match TRBD1. Unmatched junction bases numbered 7, after V lost 4 bases and J lost 2 bases. The length of the CDR3 is 15 residues. Germline CDR1 reads LGHDT; CDR2 reads YNNKEL (reference sequence). The CDR3 is CASSRRQGINYGYTF. The CDR3 DNA follows: TGTGCCAGCAGCCGGCGACAGGGAATCAACTATGGCTACACCTTC.

The chain couples TRBV3-1 (or the pseudogene TRBV3-2) to TRBJ2-7; D unresolved. V lost 6 bases and J lost 2, with 11 bases in between. The CDR3 runs to 13 residues. Germline V CDR1 and CDR2: LGHDT, YNNKEL (reference sequence). CDR3 nucleotides: TGTGCCAGCAGTATTGCAGAAACCTACGAGCAGTACTTC. The encoded protein is CASSIAETYEQYF.

This chain links TRBV30 with TRBJ1-1; D is unclear. The CDR3 sequence is 13 residues long. CDR1 is GTSNPN and CDR2 is SVGIG in the germline V gene (reference sequence). Trimming took off 1 base at V and 7 bases at J, with 13 bases between the two ends. The CDR3 sequence: CAWSASGSFEAFF. The DNA of the CDR3 is TGTGCCTGGAGTGCCTCGGGGAGTTTTGAAGCTTTCTTT.

The J gene is TRBJ2-1, the V gene TRBV19; 8 bases fit TRBD2. The J segment lost 2 bases and the V segment lost 1 base, leaving 10 bases of the junction unmatched. The germline V gene has CDR1 LNHDA and CDR2 SQIVND (reference sequence). This CDR3 comprises 18 residues. The DNA of the CDR3 is TGTGCCAGTAGTATAGTCCCTATCGGGGGGGCCCCCTACAATGAGCAGTTCTTC. This translates into CASSIVPIGGAPYNEQFF.

The genes are TRBV24-1 and TRBJ2-1; 12 bases fit TRBD2. This CDR3 contains 15 residues. Losses at the gene ends were 3 bases for V and 6 bases for J; bases not matched to a gene: 2. CDR1 and CDR2 (germline): KGHDR, SFDVKD. CDR3 DNA: TGTGCCACCAGTGATCCTAGCGGGGGGGCCAATGAGCAGTTCTTC. As protein: CATSDPSGGANEQFF.

J is TRBJ2-2 and V is TRBV7-9; TRBD1 agrees at 10 bases. Germline V gives CDR1 SEHNR, CDR2 FQNEAQ (reference sequence). CDR3 length equals 13 residues. V lost 6 bases to trimming and J lost 6 bases; unmatched junction nucleotides: 1. The CDR3 reads CASRGQGSGELFF. DNA of the CDR3: TGTGCCAGCAGGGGACAGGGGTCCGGGGAGCTGTTTTTT. Drawing the rest from reference TRBV7-9 and TRBJ2-2, the complete variable domain is DTGVSQNPRHKITKRGQNVTFRCDPISEHNRLYWYRQTLGQGPEFLTYFQNEAQLEKSRLLSDRFSAERPKGSFSTLEIQRTEQGDSAMYLCASRGQGSGELFFGEGSRLTVL.

The V gene is TRBV4-2, the J gene TRBJ2-7; TRBD2 aligns across 12 bases. Trimming cost V 1 base and J 2 bases; bases outside gene matches: 3. Germline-derived CDR1 and CDR2 are LGHNA and YNFKEQ. This CDR3 is built from 16 residues. DNA of the CDR3: TGTGCCAGCAGCCAAGGCGGACTAGCGGGGACCTACGAGCAGTACTTC. Protein product: CASSQGGLAGTYEQYF.

This clone was detected a few times. This chain connects TRBV30 to TRBJ2-2; weak D call: TRBD2 (5 bases). In germline, CDR1 is GTSNPN, CDR2 SVGIG (reference sequence). The length of the CDR3 is 13 residues. V lost 3 bases, J lost 4 bases, and 9 bases lay in between. CDR3 region: CAWRGRPTGELFF. The CDR3 DNA sequence: TGTGCCTGGAGGGGGAGACCCACCGGGGAGCTGTTTTTT. Full variable domain (outside the CDR3, taken from reference TRBV30 and TRBJ2-2): SQTIHQWPATLVQPVGSPLSLECTVEGTSNPNLYWYRQAAGRGLQLLFYSVGIGQISSEVPQNLSASRPQDRQFILSSKKLLLSDSGFYLCAWRGRPTGELFFGEGSRLTVL.

The genes are TRBV29-1 and TRBJ2-1, with TRBD1 identical over 7 bases. The CDR3 length is 14 residues. Germline V gene lookup returns CDR1 SQVTM and CDR2 ANQGSEA. Trimming cost V 8 bases and J 6 bases; bases outside gene matches: 13. The chain's CDR3 is CSFYGTALSNEQFF. CDR3 coding DNA: TGCAGCTTTTACGGGACAGCCCTTTCCAATGAGCAGTTCTTC.

This sequence joins TRBV28 and TRBJ2-5, with 8 bases aligning to TRBD1. The CDR3 contains 16 residues. V dropped 4 bases and J dropped 4; count of bases not matched to a gene: 11. CDR1 is MDHEN and CDR2 is SYDVKM in the germline V gene. This CDR3 is CASSSGQGTPRETQYF. The DNA for the CDR3 is TGTGCCAGCAGTTCCGGACAGGGCACCCCCCGAGAGACCCAGTACTTC.

The rearrangement joins TRBV6-5 to TRBJ2-7, with TRBD1 matching 10 bases. Trimming took 6 bases from V and 2 from J; bases not matched to a gene: 4. The germline CDR1 and CDR2 sequences are MNHEY and SVGAGI. The CDR3 runs to 14 residues. The CDR3 DNA sequence: TGTGCCAGCAGCCGGGACAGGGGAACCTACGAGCAGTACTTC. Translation: CASSRDRGTYEQYF.

The chain links TRBV18 to TRBJ1-4, with no clear D. The CDR3 runs to 14 residues. V gave up 2 bases and J gave up 7 bases, with 11 bases separating them. Looked up from germline, CDR1 is KGHSH and CDR2 is LQKENI. CDR3 sequence: CASSPGLEGEKLFF. The CDR3 DNA is TGTGCCAGCTCACCAGGACTTGAAGGTGAAAAACTGTTTTTT.

Concerning this clone: A much larger clonotype is one base distant, so this may be a read error. V is TRBV28 and J is TRBJ1-4; maybe TRBD1 (5 bases). This CDR3 contains 18 residues. The V gene lost 6 bases and the J gene lost 7 bases, with 27 bases spanning the gap. CDR1 and CDR2 from the germline V gene are MDHEN and SYDVKM. CDR3 DNA: TGTGCCAGCAGGCATCTCTCCGGGACGGGAGTCGAAACTGAAAAACTGTTTTTT. It is translated as CASRHLSGTGVETEKLFF.

Only one count was recorded for this clone. This rearrangement joins TRBV7-2 to TRBJ2-3; D uncertain. Germline values: CDR1 SGHTA, CDR2 FQGNSA. Trimming took off 1 base at V and 4 bases at J, with 6 bases between the two ends. The CDR3 spans 13 residues. The chain's CDR3 is CASSLGSPDTQYF. Written as DNA, the CDR3 is TGTGCCAGCAGCTTAGGGAGCCCAGATACGCAGTATTTT.

The gene calls are TRBV2 and TRBJ1-4; D might be TRBD1 (6 bases). The V gene lost 8 bases and the J gene lost 7 bases, with 14 bases spanning the gap. The V gene's germline CDR1 is SNHLY and CDR2 FYNNEI. The CDR3 has 13 residues. The chain's CDR3 is CASGTTRGEKLFF. In DNA form, the CDR3 reads TGTGCCAGCGGGACAACCAGGGGTGAAAAACTGTTTTTT.

CDR3 coding DNA: TGTGCCAGCAGACTACAGGGCGTGAACACTGAAGCTTTCTTT. Residues: CASRLQGVNTEAFF. The rearrangement uses TRBV6-6 and TRBJ1-1, with D possibly matching TRBD1 (6 bases). V lost 6 bases and J lost 0, with 11 bases in between. This CDR3 has 14 residues. Germline V gene data show CDR1 as MNHNY and CDR2 as SVGAGI (reference sequence).

The CDR3 spells CASSLRRGRLPTTYEQYF. The CDR3 DNA follows: TGTGCCAGCAGCTTACGCAGGGGCCGCCTTCCAACCACCTACGAGCAGTACTTC. The chain employs TRBV7-8 and TRBJ2-7, with D perhaps TRBD1 (6 bases). From germline, CDR1 is SGHVS and CDR2 FQNEAQ. CDR3 size: 18 residues. The V and J ends lost 2 bases and 2 bases respectively, with 22 bases between them.

V usage is TRBV2 and J usage is TRBJ1-2; 8 bases match TRBD1. Germline trimming cut 6 bases from V and 5 bases from J; bases unmatched to any gene: 8. Per germline, CDR1 SNHLY and CDR2 FYNNEI. This CDR3 spans 14 amino acids. The CDR3 is CASRTQGASYGYTF. The CDR3 DNA follows: TGTGCCAGCAGGACGCAGGGGGCTTCGTATGGCTACACCTTC. The full variable domain, completed using reference TRBV2 and TRBJ1-2, is EPEVTQTPSHQVTQMGQEVILRCVPISNHLYFYWYRQILGQKVEFLVSFYNNEISEKSEIFDDQFSVERPDGSNFTLKIRSTKLEDSAMYFCASRTQGASYGYTFGSGTRLTVV.

This rearrangement joins TRBV19 to TRBJ1-3, with D unclear. The CDR3 has 13 residues. V lost 6 bases to trimming and J lost 0 bases, with 6 bases between them. Germline CDR1 and CDR2: LNHDA and SQIVND (reference sequence). CDR3 coding DNA: TGTGCCAGTAGACGGAGCTCTGGAAACACCATATATTTT. This translates into CASRRSSGNTIYF.

The rearrangement links TRBV5-1 to TRBJ1-1; perhaps TRBD1 as D (6 bases). The CDR3 is 18 amino acids. Germline CDR1 SGHRS, CDR2 YFSETQ. V lost 3 bases, J lost 0 bases, and 21 bases lay in between. CDR3 region: CASSSGNHRDYMNTEAFF. For the CDR3, the DNA is TGCGCCAGCAGCTCCGGAAATCACAGGGACTATATGAACACTGAAGCTTTCTTT.

This chain uses TRBV5-4 with TRBJ2-5; D may be TRBD2 (6 bases). This CDR3 has 14 amino acids. Trimming left V 9 bases short and J 3 bases short, with 18 bases between. Germline V gives CDR1 SGHNT, CDR2 YYREEE (reference sequence). CDR3 coding DNA: TGTGCCATCAGTCCCCTTAGGGAGGAAGAGACCCAGTACTTC. Encoded protein: CAISPLREEETQYF.

The gene calls are TRBV5-6 and TRBJ2-7, with 8 bases matching TRBD1. CDR3 size: 16 residues. Trimming took 0 bases from V and 4 from J; bases not matched to a gene: 9. CDR1 and CDR2 (germline): SGHDT, YYEEEE. The CDR3 here is CASSLEFRGRGYEQYF. The CDR3 region has the DNA TGTGCCAGCAGCTTGGAATTCAGGGGGCGCGGGTACGAGCAGTACTTC. The entire variable domain, with the rest obtained from reference TRBV5-6 and TRBJ2-7, is as follows: DAGVTQSPTHLIKTRGQQVTLRCSPKSGHDTVSWYQQALGQGPQFIFQYYEEEERQRGNFPDRFSGHQFPNYSSELNVNALLLGDSALYLCASSLEFRGRGYEQYFGPGTRLTVT.